A selection of T cell receptor beta chains follows, all from one sample in a study of blood T cell repertoires in COVID-19. Generated by immunoSEQ multiplex PCR, the TCRdb table keeps only in-frame clones and is missing some. The data show tens of thousands of clones, around 80% seen once. Sequencing was performed on peripheral blood. The receptor set was obtained from a woman aged 80 or over with active or convalescent COVID-19. CDR3s leave out the opening cysteine and the closing phenylalanine or tryptophan.

J	V	CDR3
TRBJ2-7	TRBV6-1	ASSETQQGPRREQY
TRBJ2-5	TRBV7-3	ASSLGLAGGKETQY
TRBJ1-2	TRBV5-1	ASSTEGSGYT
TRBJ1-5	TRBV19	ASVFEGWQPQH
TRBJ1-2	TRBV19	ASSLYRANYGYT
TRBJ1-2	TRBV7-9	ASSLDGVGGYT
TRBJ2-1	TRBV20-1	SASLLAGEQF
TRBJ2-2	TRBV29-1	SAKTGGANTGELF
TRBJ2-4	TRBV5-5	ASSLMAGKNIQY
TRBJ2-5	TRBV21-1	ASSRKSYRPLQETQY
TRBJ1-6	TRBV12-3/TRBV12-4	ASSLAGNSPLH
TRBJ1-1	TRBV19	ASSADRPVTEAF
TRBJ1-3	TRBV11-2	ASSLDQGIFNTIY
TRBJ1-2	TRBV7-2	ASSLIGYGLTVSNYGYT
TRBJ1-1	TRBV3-1/TRBV3-2	ASSIHRGGEAF
TRBJ2-1	TRBV6-2/TRBV6-3	ASSYSAGTYNEQF